A single sample gave rise to the 21 T cell receptor beta chains below, sequenced in a study of blood T cell repertoires in COVID-19. Only in-frame clones appear in the TCRdb table, and some are missing; sequencing was by immunoSEQ multiplex PCR. Of under 200,000 clones listed, about 88% were seen once; the top ten hold roughly 7%. Sequencing was done on a sample of PBMCs or T cells enriched from blood (not recorded which). These receptor sequences come from a man in his fifties who had recovered from COVID-19.

V gene TRBV14 combines with J gene TRBJ2-7, with D tentatively TRBD2 (6 bases). Germline assignment: CDR1 SGHDN and CDR2 FVKESK. The CDR3 runs to 14 residues. Trimming took 1 base from V and 3 from J, leaving 10 bases between them. The CDR3 region has the DNA TGTGCCAGCAGCCAAGTAGGAGGGTACTACGAGCAGTACTTC. Its translation: CASSQVGGYYEQYF.

V usage is TRBV5-1 and J usage is TRBJ1-1; 7 bases agree with TRBD1. The CDR3 loop spans 14 amino acids. Looked up from germline, CDR1 is SGHRS and CDR2 is YFSETQ. The V and J ends lost 4 bases and 4 bases, in that order; junction bases with no gene match: 7. The CDR3 loop is CASSQRQGGTEAFF. CDR3 bases: TGCGCCAGCAGCCAAAGACAGGGCGGCACTGAAGCTTTCTTT.

The genes are TRBV5-6 and TRBJ2-3; 8 nucleotides align to TRBD1. The CDR3 sequence is 19 residues long. The V and J ends lost 4 bases and 1 base, in that order; junction bases with no gene match: 17. Germline lookup yields CDR1 SGHDT and CDR2 YYEEEE. The CDR3 region is CASSKRTGSFRIRTDTQYF. In DNA, the CDR3 is TGTGCCAGCAGCAAAAGGACAGGGAGTTTCAGGATACGCACAGATACGCAGTATTTT. Drawing the rest from reference TRBV5-6 and TRBJ2-3, the complete variable domain is DAGVTQSPTHLIKTRGQQVTLRCSPKSGHDTVSWYQQALGQGPQFIFQYYEEEERQRGNFPDRFSGHQFPNYSSELNVNALLLGDSALYLCASSKRTGSFRIRTDTQYFGPGTRLTVL.

The chain combines TRBV7-2 with TRBJ1-1; TRBD1 might be the D (5 bases). The CDR3 contains 13 residues. Trimming took off 2 bases at V and 6 bases at J, with 10 bases between the two ends. Per the germline V gene, CDR1 is SGHTA and CDR2 is FQGNSA. The CDR3 is CASSLRWDSEAFF. The CDR3 DNA follows: TGTGCCAGCAGCTTAAGGTGGGACTCTGAAGCTTTCTTT. Full variable domain (missing parts from reference TRBV7-2 and TRBJ1-1): GAGVSQSPSNKVTEKGKDVELRCDPISGHTALYWYRQSLGQGLEFLIYFQGNSAPDKSGLPSDRFSAERTGGSVSTLTIQRTQQEDSAVYLCASSLRWDSEAFFGQGTRLTVV.

V usage is TRBV3-1 (or the pseudogene TRBV3-2) and J usage is TRBJ1-1, with TRBD1 identical over 9 bases. Germline V lookup: CDR1 LGHDT, CDR2 YNNKEL (reference sequence). CDR3 length equals 14 residues. Trimming took 3 bases from V and 4 from J; bases not matched to a gene: 3. CDR3 bases: TGTGCCAGCAGCCAGGGGGACAGGGCCACTGAAGCTTTCTTT. Translated: CASSQGDRATEAFF.

This chain uses TRBV7-3 with TRBJ2-5, with 10 nucleotides matching TRBD2. This CDR3 comprises 16 residues. J gave up 3 bases and V 3 bases, and 7 bases lay outside the gene matches. Germline V CDR1 and CDR2: SGHTA, FQGTGA. As DNA, the CDR3 is TGTGCCAGCAGCTTTGGATTAGCGGGGGGAGAAGAGACCCAGTACTTC. Translation: CASSFGLAGGEETQYF.

In DNA, the CDR3 is TGTGCCAGCAGCTTCGCGATGCCTACTGGAAACACCATATATTTT. Protein product: CASSFAMPTGNTIYF. The J gene is TRBJ1-3, the V gene TRBV7-9, with D hard to call. The V gene lost 3 bases and the J gene lost 2 bases, with 11 bases spanning the gap. Germline CDR1 and CDR2: SEHNR and FQNEAQ (reference sequence). The CDR3 is 15 amino acids.

The J gene is TRBJ2-3, the V gene TRBV19; D gene unclear. CDR3 length equals 11 residues. Trimming stripped 4 bases from V and 7 bases from J, with 6 bases between. CDR1 and CDR2 (germline): LNHDA, SQIVND (reference sequence). The CDR3 DNA sequence: TGTGCCAGTAGTAGTCTAAATACGCAGTATTTT. This sequence encodes CASSSLNTQYF.

This rearrangement joins TRBV2 to TRBJ1-3; a possible D gene is TRBD1 (6 bases). V lost 8 bases and J lost 7, with 15 bases in between. The V gene's germline CDR1 is SNHLY and CDR2 FYNNEI. CDR3 length: 13 amino acids. The chain's CDR3 is CASGASRGNTIYF. The CDR3 nucleotides are TGTGCCAGCGGGGCTTCGAGGGGGAACACCATATATTTT.

The rearrangement uses TRBV4-3 and TRBJ1-5; D gene unclear. Germline loops: CDR1 LGHNA, CDR2 YSLEER. CDR3 length: 16 amino acids. V lost 3 bases and J 1 base, leaving 13 bases between the germline ends. In DNA, the CDR3 is TGCGCCAGCAGCCAGGGAGTACACGGCAGCAATCAGCCCCAGCATTTT. It codes for CASSQGVHGSNQPQHF.

In DNA form, the CDR3 reads TGTGCCAGCAGCTTAGGCACAGGGACTAACTATGGCTACACCTTC. As protein: CASSLGTGTNYGYTF. The J gene is TRBJ1-2, the V gene TRBV7-6; D possibly corresponds to TRBD1 (6 bases). Germline V CDR1 and CDR2: SGHVS, FNYEAQ. The V and J ends lost 1 base and 0 bases respectively, with 9 bases between them. This CDR3 has 15 residues. Full variable domain (rest looked up from reference TRBV7-6 and TRBJ1-2): GAGVSQSPRYKVTKRGQDVALRCDPISGHVSLYWYRQALGQGPEFLTYFNYEAQQDKSGLPNDRFSAERPEGSISTLTIQRTEQRDSAMYRCASSLGTGTNYGYTFGSGTRLTVV.

This clone was seen a single time. The V call is TRBV19, the J call TRBJ2-5; TRBD2 aligns across 13 bases. In germline, CDR1 is LNHDA, CDR2 SQIVND (reference sequence). V dropped 5 bases and J dropped 6; count of bases not matched to a gene: 6. The CDR3 runs 15 residues. Here the CDR3 DNA reads TGTGCCAGTAGTTCAACTAGCGGGGGGGGAAAGACCCAGTACTTC. Translated: CASSSTSGGGKTQYF.

This clone came up many times. At one end, the junction sequence differs from germline, possibly due to a read error. The rearrangement joins TRBV7-9 to TRBJ2-7; TRBD1 matches at 7 bases. This CDR3 contains 15 residues. Germline CDR1 SEHNR, CDR2 FQNEAQ (reference sequence). CDR3 loop: CASSLRGQRSDEQYF. CDR3 in DNA: TGTGCCAGCAGCTTAAGGGGACAGCGCTCCGACGAGCAGTACTTC.

J is TRBJ1-6 and V is TRBV30; 7 nucleotides align to TRBD1. The length of the CDR3 is 12 residues. Germline V gene data show CDR1 as GTSNPN and CDR2 as SVGIG (reference sequence). V was clipped by 4 bases and J by 8 bases; unmatched bases: 2. DNA of the CDR3: TGTGCCTGGACAGGGGGGTATTCACCCCTCCACTTT. It yields the protein CAWTGGYSPLHF.

V gene TRBV6-5 combines with J gene TRBJ1-1; 8 bases align to TRBD1. The CDR3 is 14 residues long. The trim removed 4 bases at V and 0 bases at J, leaving 1 base unmatched. Germline V gene sequence: CDR1 MNHEY, CDR2 SVGAGI. CDR3 sequence: CASSSQGVNTEAFF. CDR3 nucleotides: TGTGCCAGCAGTTCACAGGGGGTGAACACTGAAGCTTTCTTT.

The table lists this clone with many counts. J is TRBJ2-7 and V is TRBV19; 8 nucleotides line up with TRBD2. The CDR3 runs to 14 residues. CDR1 is LNHDA and CDR2 is SQIVND in the germline V gene (reference sequence). V was pared by 5 bases and J by 3 bases, with 6 bases of the junction left unmatched. The CDR3 sequence: CASSVPGLVYEQYF. In nucleotides, the CDR3 is TGTGCCAGTAGTGTCCCGGGACTAGTCTACGAGCAGTACTTC.

The rearrangement links TRBV25-1 to TRBJ2-3; 7 nucleotides agree with TRBD2. The V and J ends lost 3 bases and 3 bases, in that order; junction bases with no gene match: 6. CDR3 length equals 15 residues. Germline V gene lookup returns CDR1 MGHDK and CDR2 SYGVNS. The CDR3 sequence is CASSDWGGRTDTQYF. CDR3 in DNA: TGTGCCAGCAGTGATTGGGGAGGGAGGACAGATACGCAGTATTTT.

The chain joins TRBV9 to TRBJ2-3; unclear D gene. Trimming cost V 3 bases and J 1 base, with 15 bases left between them. Germline lookup yields CDR1 SGDLS and CDR2 YYNGEE. The CDR3 extends over 16 amino acids. In DNA form, the CDR3 reads TGTGCCAGCAGCGCCCCGGCGCATCGGGGCACAGATACGCAGTATTTT. It is translated as CASSAPAHRGTDTQYF. Combining the CDR3 with reference TRBV9 and TRBJ2-3 gives the whole variable domain DSGVTQTPKHLITATGQRVTLRCSPRSGDLSVYWYQQSLDQGLQFLIQYYNGEERAKGNILERFSAQQFPDLHSELNLSSLELGDSALYFCASSAPAHRGTDTQYFGPGTRLTVL.

This clone came up once. This rearrangement joins TRBV3-1 (or the pseudogene TRBV3-2) to TRBJ2-2; 7 bases agree with TRBD2. With 6 bases clipped from V and 4 bases from J, the junction kept 2 bases outside the gene matches. The germline gives CDR1 LGHDT, CDR2 YNNKEL (reference sequence). The CDR3 runs to 13 residues. As DNA, the CDR3 is TGTGCCAGCAGGACTAGCAGCACCGGGGAGCTGTTTTTT. Protein sequence: CASRTSSTGELFF.

The chain is built from TRBV7-4 and TRBJ1-4; 10 bases are shared with TRBD1. After removal of 1 base from V and 2 bases from J, the junction contained 10 bases not matched to a gene. From germline, CDR1 is SGHVT and CDR2 SQSDAQ. CDR3 size: 19 residues. The CDR3 here is CASSLDRDRGPVTNEKLFF. Written as DNA, the CDR3 is TGTGCCAGCAGCTTAGACCGGGACAGGGGCCCTGTTACTAATGAAAAACTGTTTTTT.

This clone was picked up a small number of times. The chain links TRBV12-5 to TRBJ2-3; TRBD1 matches 10 bases. J gave up 6 bases and V 0 bases, and 6 bases lay outside the gene matches. The CDR3 consists of 16 residues. The V gene's germline CDR1 is LGHNT and CDR2 FRNRAP. The CDR3 DNA sequence: TGTGCTAGTGGTTTGGTACTCGACAGGGGGCTCGATACGCAGTATTTT. Amino acids: CASGLVLDRGLDTQYF.